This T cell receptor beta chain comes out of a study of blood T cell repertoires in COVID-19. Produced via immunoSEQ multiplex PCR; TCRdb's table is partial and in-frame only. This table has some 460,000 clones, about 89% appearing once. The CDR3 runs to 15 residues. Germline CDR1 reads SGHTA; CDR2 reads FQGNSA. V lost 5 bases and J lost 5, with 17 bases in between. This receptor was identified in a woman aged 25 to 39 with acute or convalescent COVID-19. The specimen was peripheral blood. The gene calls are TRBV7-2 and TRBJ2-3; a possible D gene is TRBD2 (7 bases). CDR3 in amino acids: CASSQQAGARDTQYF. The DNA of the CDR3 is TGTGCCAGCAGCCAACAGGCGGGGGCCAGAGATACGCAGTATTTT.